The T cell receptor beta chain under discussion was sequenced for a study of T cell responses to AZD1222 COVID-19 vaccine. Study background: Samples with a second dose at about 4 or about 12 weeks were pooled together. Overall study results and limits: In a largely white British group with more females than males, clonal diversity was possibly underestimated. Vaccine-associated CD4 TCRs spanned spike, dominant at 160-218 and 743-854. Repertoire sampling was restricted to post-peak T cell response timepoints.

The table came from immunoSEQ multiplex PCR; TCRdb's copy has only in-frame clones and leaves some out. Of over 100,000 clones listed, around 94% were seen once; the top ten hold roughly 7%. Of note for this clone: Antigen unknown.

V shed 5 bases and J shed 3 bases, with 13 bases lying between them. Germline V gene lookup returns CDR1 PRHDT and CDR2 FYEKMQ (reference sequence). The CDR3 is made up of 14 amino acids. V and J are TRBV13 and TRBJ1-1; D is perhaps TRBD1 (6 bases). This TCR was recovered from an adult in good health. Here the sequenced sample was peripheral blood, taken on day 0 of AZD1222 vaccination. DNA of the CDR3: TGTGCCAGCAGCGCAGACAGGTATTACACTGAAGCTTTCTTT. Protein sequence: CASSADRYYTEAFF.